The next 25 T cell receptor beta chains were all read from a single sample in a study of T cell repertoires in cytomegalovirus infection. Each CDR3 protein gets one entry after TCRdb re-called the reads with MiXCR. Of approximately 750,000 distinct CDR3 sequences detected, roughly 35% appear once; the ten largest clones hold about 2.8%. The sequenced sample was PBMCs. All receptors derive from a human donor in good health (CMV status not recorded). Some clones in this sample may be carry-over from other donors' samples.

The V gene is TRBV19, the J gene TRBJ2-1; D unresolved. V lost 3 bases and J 4 bases, leaving 7 bases between the germline ends. There are 13 residues in the CDR3. Looked up from germline, CDR1 is LNHDA and CDR2 is SQIVND (reference sequence). In nucleotides, the CDR3 is TGTGCCAGTAGTATGTCCTTGTACAATGAGCAGTTCTTC. Amino acids: CASSMSLYNEQFF.

This clonotype has only a few counts. The chain employs TRBV28 and TRBJ1-5; D is unclear. This CDR3 spans 14 amino acids. V gave up 3 bases and J gave up 7 bases, with 13 bases separating them. Germline CDR1 and CDR2: MDHEN and SYDVKM. The CDR3 sequence is CASSLTEVGQPQHF. DNA of the CDR3: TGTGCCAGCAGTTTGACGGAGGTTGGACAGCCCCAGCATTTT.

The J gene is TRBJ2-7, the V gene TRBV27; the D gene could be TRBD1 or TRBD2 (6 bases each). V lost 8 bases and J lost 2, with 16 bases in between. Germline V gives CDR1 MNHEY, CDR2 SMNVEV (reference sequence). The CDR3 totals 14 residues. The CDR3 here is CASGMAGHPYEQYF. For the CDR3, the DNA is TGTGCCAGCGGAATGGCGGGACACCCCTACGAGCAGTACTTC.

V and J are TRBV15 and TRBJ2-2; D not certain. V was cut by 1 base and J by 5 bases, with 17 bases left in between. This CDR3 comprises 17 residues. Germline CDR1 LNHNV, CDR2 YYDKDF (reference sequence). The CDR3 DNA sequence: TGTGCCACCAGCAGAGGACCGGGTGACTCCGGGACCGGGGAGCTGTTTTTT. It is translated as CATSRGPGDSGTGELFF.

The chain employs TRBV9 and TRBJ2-3, with 7 nucleotides matching TRBD2. V was pared by 0 bases and J by 6 bases, with 7 bases of the junction left unmatched. The CDR3 sequence is 15 residues long. CDR1 and CDR2 (germline): SGDLS, YYNGEE. In DNA form, the CDR3 reads TGTGCCAGCAGCGTAGCTCACCGGGGGGTGGATACGCAGTATTTT. This translates into CASSVAHRGVDTQYF. Drawing the rest from reference TRBV9 and TRBJ2-3, the complete variable domain is DSGVTQTPKHLITATGQRVTLRCSPRSGDLSVYWYQQSLDQGLQFLIQYYNGEERAKGNILERFSAQQFPDLHSELNLSSLELGDSALYFCASSVAHRGVDTQYFGPGTRLTVL.

The chain uses TRBV6-6 and TRBJ1-5; the D gene is possibly TRBD1 (5 bases). Trimming shortened V by 5 bases and J by 1 base, and 12 bases separated the two germline ends. The CDR3 is made up of 15 amino acids. Germline CDR1 MNHNY, CDR2 SVGAGI (reference sequence). CDR3 nucleotide sequence: TGTGCCAGCAGTCGCGGGGCGGGGAGCAATCAGCCCCAGCATTTT. This translates into CASSRGAGSNQPQHF.

This chain uses TRBV28 with TRBJ2-2; TRBD1 matches at 7 bases. The CDR3 runs 15 residues. Unmatched junction bases numbered 10, after V lost 5 bases and J lost 7 bases. Germline V gene data show CDR1 as MDHEN and CDR2 as SYDVKM. CDR3 region: CASSAGTVRSGELFF. The CDR3, as DNA: TGTGCCAGCAGTGCCGGGACAGTACGCAGCGGGGAGCTGTTTTTT.

The CDR3, as DNA: TGCAGTGCTAGAGCCGGGGCGGACACTGAAGCTTTCTTT. It is translated as CSARAGADTEAFF. The chain combines TRBV20-1 with TRBJ1-1; possibly TRBD1 for D (5 bases). The V gene's germline CDR1 is DFQATT and CDR2 SNEGSKA (reference sequence). V shed 1 base and J shed 3 bases, with 9 bases lying between them. The CDR3 loop spans 13 amino acids.

This clonotype was seen more than once but under ten times. Mismatch with germline at one junction end may stem from a read error. The chain has TRBV28 and TRBJ1-1, with TRBD1 matching 7 bases. CDR1 MDHEN and CDR2 SYDVKM come from the germline V gene. The CDR3 contains 11 residues. CDR3 DNA sequence: TGTGCCAGCAGAAAGGGGGCCCGTTCGATCTTT. Translating gives CASRKGARSIF.

The chain uses TRBV7-6 and TRBJ2-1; D perhaps matches TRBD1 (6 bases). V lost 5 bases and J 3 bases, leaving 20 bases between the germline ends. CDR1 SGHVS and CDR2 FNYEAQ come from the germline V gene. The CDR3 length is 17 residues. The CDR3 DNA reads TGTGCCAGCAGCGCCCTGGACAGCCCTACCTTCTACAATGAGCAGTTCTTC. It codes for CASSALDSPTFYNEQFF.

The chain links TRBV18 to TRBJ2-7, with D tentatively TRBD1 or TRBD2 (6 bases each). Per the germline V gene, CDR1 is KGHSH and CDR2 is LQKENI. With 4 bases removed from V and 5 bases from J, the gap between germline ends came to 18 bases. The CDR3 contains 15 residues. The DNA of the CDR3 is TGTGCCAGCTCACTCGGTGGGGGGCGCGGCGACGAGCAGTACTTC. Translation gives CASSLGGGRGDEQYF. The variable domain in full, with the rest retrieved from reference TRBV18 and TRBJ2-7, is NAGVMQNPRHLVRRRGQEARLRCSPMKGHSHVYWYRQLPEEGLKFMVYLQKENIIDESGMPKERFSAEFPKEGPSILRIQQVVRGDSAAYFCASSLGGGRGDEQYFGPGTRLTVT.

This clonotype turned up a few times. CDR3 sequence: CASSQAQGVDTQYF. CDR3 nucleotide sequence: TGCGCCAGCAGCCAAGCGCAGGGCGTAGATACGCAGTATTTT. The chain recombines TRBV4-1 with TRBJ2-3, with D possibly being TRBD1 (5 bases). Trimming pared 1 base from V and 5 bases from J, leaving 10 bases between. The germline V gene encodes CDR1 MGHRA and CDR2 YSYEKL. This CDR3 has 14 residues.

The CDR3 coding sequence is TGTGCCAGTAGTATCAGGGACGCGGGCGATTACTATGGCTACACCTTC. As protein: CASSIRDAGDYYGYTF. The J gene is TRBJ1-2, the V gene TRBV19; D is perhaps TRBD1 (5 bases). There are 16 residues in the CDR3. Looked up from germline, CDR1 is LNHDA and CDR2 is SQIVND (reference sequence). V was trimmed by 3 bases and J by 3 bases, leaving 17 bases between them. Based on the CDR3 plus reference TRBV19 and TRBJ1-2, the full variable domain is DGGITQSPKYLFRKEGQNVTLSCEQNLNHDAMYWYRQDPGQGLRLIYYSQIVNDFQKGDIAEGYSVSREKKESFPLTVTSAQKNPTAFYLCASSIRDAGDYYGYTFGSGTRLTVV.

This clonotype was seen a handful of times. The V and J genes are TRBV12-3 or TRBV12-4 and TRBJ2-3, with 7 bases identical to TRBD2. This CDR3 has 17 residues. V was clipped by 7 bases and J by 0 bases; unmatched bases: 13. The CDR3 is CASTSAFGTISTDTQYF. Here the CDR3 DNA reads TGTGCCAGCACCTCGGCCTTCGGGACTATTAGCACAGATACGCAGTATTTT.

The chain employs TRBV6-5 and TRBJ2-2; D possibly corresponds to TRBD2 (5 bases). Looked up from germline, CDR1 is MNHEY and CDR2 is SVGAGI. The length of the CDR3 is 14 residues. Deletions cut 2 bases from V and 4 bases from J, with 8 bases between. CDR3 sequence reads: CASSYLEGTGELFF. The CDR3 DNA reads TGTGCCAGCAGTTACCTCGAGGGCACCGGGGAGCTGTTTTTT.

This clonotype was seen a handful of times. The rearrangement joins TRBV10-3 to TRBJ1-1, with 10 nucleotides matching TRBD1. This CDR3 spans 17 amino acids. V gave up 4 bases and J gave up 4 bases; unmatched junction bases: 12. Germline CDR1 ENHRY, CDR2 SYGVKD. CDR3 in DNA: TGTGCCATCAGTGGCCGGGACAGGGGCAGGGGAGGCACTGAAGCTTTCTTT. It encodes CAISGRDRGRGGTEAFF.

V is TRBV28 and J is TRBJ1-2, with unresolved D. The CDR3 has 13 amino acids. In germline, CDR1 is MDHEN, CDR2 SYDVKM. The germline V and J ends were trimmed by 3 bases and 5 bases, with 10 bases remaining between them. CDR3 nucleotide sequence: TGTGCCAGCAGTTTCGGAGAATCTTATGGCTACACCTTC. Its translation is CASSFGESYGYTF.

The chain recombines TRBV6-6 with TRBJ2-3; unclear D gene. The length of the CDR3 is 14 residues. V gave up 5 bases and J gave up 2 bases, with 11 bases separating them. Looked up from germline, CDR1 is MNHNY and CDR2 is SVGAGI (reference sequence). CDR3 coding DNA: TGTGCCAGCAGTGATCTGGGTTCCACAGATACGCAGTATTTT. Its protein product is CASSDLGSTDTQYF.

This clonotype was detected a few times. The J gene is TRBJ2-7, the V gene TRBV19; possible D gene TRBD1, 8 bases. The ends were cut back, 4 bases at V and 7 bases at J, with 20 bases in the middle. This CDR3 contains 15 residues. CDR1 and CDR2 from the germline V gene are LNHDA and SQIVND (reference sequence). CDR3 bases: TGTGCCAGTAGTACAAGCGGGACAGGTCGAGGTGAGCAGTACTTC. Its translation: CASSTSGTGRGEQYF.

This clonotype appeared many times. The gene calls are TRBV7-2 and TRBJ1-6; 7 nucleotides line up with TRBD1. J gave up 14 bases and V 5 bases, and 12 bases lay outside the gene matches. CDR1 SGHTA and CDR2 FQGNSA come from the germline V gene. The length of the CDR3 is 14 residues. The CDR3 bases are TGTGCCAGCAGCGGCAGGACAGGCCCCGAGGCCCTCCACTTT. This encodes CASSGRTGPEALHF.

This chain joins TRBV12-3 or TRBV12-4 and TRBJ1-4; D unresolved. The CDR3 consists of 15 residues. V shed 5 bases and J shed 0 bases, with 10 bases lying between them. This chain's CDR3 is CASSTRASTNEKLFF. The DNA of the CDR3 is TGTGCCAGCAGTACCCGGGCTTCAACTAATGAAAAACTGTTTTTT.

The chain combines TRBV14 with TRBJ2-1; tentatively, D is TRBD2 (6 bases). Looked up from germline, CDR1 is SGHDN and CDR2 is FVKESK. This CDR3 has 17 amino acids. With 4 bases removed from V and 7 bases from J, the gap between germline ends came to 23 bases. CDR3 sequence (DNA): TGTGCCAGCAGCCCGCGCCCCGGGCAGGGAGGATGGAATGAGCAGTTCTTC. Its translation: CASSPRPGQGGWNEQFF.

This clonotype was found many times. This chain uses TRBV19 with TRBJ1-5; D call uncertain. The CDR3 consists of 13 residues. V was shortened by 3 bases and J by 1 base, with 4 bases between the two germline ends. The germline gives CDR1 LNHDA, CDR2 SQIVND (reference sequence). The CDR3 sequence: CASSISSNQPQHF. CDR3 in DNA: TGTGCCAGTAGTATCAGCAGCAATCAGCCCCAGCATTTT.

This clonotype was counted only a few times. The chain has TRBV2 and TRBJ2-1; 12 bases are a match to TRBD2. CDR1 and CDR2 from the germline V gene are SNHLY and FYNNEI. This CDR3 spans 15 amino acids. Trimming at V came to 4 bases and at J to 9 bases, leaving 7 bases not matched to a gene. CDR3 DNA sequence: TGTGCCAGCAGTGTTCTAGCGGGAGGGCCGAGTGAGCAGTTCTTC. Its translation is CASSVLAGGPSEQFF. Full variable domain (outside the CDR3, taken from reference TRBV2 and TRBJ2-1): EPEVTQTPSHQVTQMGQEVILRCVPISNHLYFYWYRQILGQKVEFLVSFYNNEISEKSEIFDDQFSVERPDGSNFTLKIRSTKLEDSAMYFCASSVLAGGPSEQFFGPGTRLTVL.

The chain carries TRBV28 and TRBJ1-4; D is perhaps TRBD1 (6 bases). V shed 7 bases and J shed 5 bases, with 17 bases lying between them. CDR3 length: 15 residues. Germline CDR1 is MDHEN and CDR2 is SYDVKM. The CDR3 is CASTPPTGWNEKLFF. In DNA form, the CDR3 reads TGTGCCAGCACCCCACCGACAGGTTGGAATGAAAAACTGTTTTTT.